The following is a T cell receptor beta chain sequence with its context. In the study's own analysis: Nucleated cell number was recorded as an estimate derived from reference gene primer amplification. TCRdb's copy holds only in-frame clones and misses some; the assay was immunoSEQ multiplex PCR. That table supplies the V and J calls and clone size; D and trimming were determined from the DNA. In the table there are roughly 220,000 clones, approximately 82% of which are singletons. These data originate in a study of blood T cell repertoires in COVID-19. Study-wide background: Sources were T cells, B-cell-depleted T cells, or PBMCs; the material itself was cDNA or gDNA.

This CDR3 comprises 14 residues. In germline, CDR1 is SGDLS, CDR2 YYNGEE. V lost 2 bases to trimming and J lost 4 bases, with 13 bases between them. Donors were grouped by their self-reported clinical history. This sequence joins TRBV9 and TRBJ2-7; a possible D gene is TRBD2 (6 bases). The receptor comes from a man aged 35 to 55 who had recovered from COVID-19. The sample consisted of PBMCs or T cells enriched from blood (not recorded which). The chain's CDR3 is CASSVGAGGYEQYF. CDR3 DNA: TGTGCCAGCAGCGTGGGAGCCGGGGGTTACGAGCAGTACTTC.